This entry lists 14 T cell receptor beta chains sequenced from one sample in a study of T cells after yellow fever vaccination. TCRdb reprocessed the 5' RACE reads with MiXCR, giving one entry per CDR3 protein. Of approximately 260,000 distinct CDR3 sequences in the sample, about 5.2% were seen once. The source material was CD4+ T cells sorted from PBMCs, sampled on the day of the yellow fever booster vaccination. All receptors come from a man aged 18 to 30 who received the YFV17D yellow fever vaccine.

In this sample, this clonotype turned up many times. The chain links TRBV5-5 to TRBJ2-7; D is perhaps TRBD1 or TRBD2 (5 bases each). The germline V and J ends were trimmed by 2 bases and 4 bases, with 10 bases remaining between them. This CDR3 comprises 13 residues. Germline CDR1 SGHKS, CDR2 YYEKEE (reference sequence). CDR3 sequence (DNA): TGTGCCAGCAGCTTAGAAGGGGAGTACGAGCAGTACGTC. It yields the protein CASSLEGEYEQYV.

The rearrangement joins TRBV10-1 to TRBJ2-2; 8 bases are a match to TRBD1. This CDR3 is built from 15 residues. Germline CDR1 reads WNHNN; CDR2 reads SYGVQD (reference sequence). Trimming took 6 bases from V and 4 from J; bases not matched to a gene: 7. Here the CDR3 reads CASRPTGTGTGELFF. In DNA form, the CDR3 reads TGCGCCAGCAGGCCCACCGGGACAGGCACCGGGGAGCTGTTTTTT.

The chain is built from TRBV7-2 and TRBJ2-1; 7 bases are shared with TRBD2. From germline, CDR1 is SGHTA and CDR2 FQGNSA. The CDR3 has 13 residues. J was trimmed by 14 bases and V by 1 base; bases with no gene match: 8. CDR3 in DNA: TGTGCCAGCAGCTTAGTTTCCACTAGCGCTAAGTTCTTC. Protein sequence: CASSLVSTSAKFF.

This clonotype showed up many times. This sequence joins TRBV29-1 and TRBJ2-1, with no clear D. V was shortened by 2 bases and J by 3 bases, with 5 bases between the two germline ends. Germline V gives CDR1 SQVTM, CDR2 ANQGSEA. The CDR3 is 12 residues long. CDR3 nucleotide sequence: TGCAGCGTTGAAATAGGCTACAATGAGCAGTTCTTC. It yields the protein CSVEIGYNEQFF.

The rearrangement uses TRBV9 and TRBJ1-2, with D possibly TRBD1 on 6 matching bases. V was clipped by 4 bases and J by 2 bases, with 12 bases between them. The germline V gene encodes CDR1 SGDLS and CDR2 YYNGEE. This CDR3 is built from 14 residues. The CDR3 here is CASSNHGTNYGYTF. The CDR3 DNA sequence: TGTGCCAGCAGCAACCACGGGACAAACTATGGCTACACCTTC.

The rearrangement links TRBV4-3 to TRBJ1-2, with a weak D call TRBD1 (5 bases). The CDR3 is made up of 14 amino acids. The germline CDR1 and CDR2 sequences are LGHNA and YSLEER. V was trimmed by 0 bases and J by 3 bases, leaving 8 bases between them. CDR3 sequence (DNA): TGCGCCAGCAGCCAAGACCAGGGCCACTATGGCTACACCTTC. Protein sequence: CASSQDQGHYGYTF.

The chain is built from TRBV4-1 and TRBJ1-1; tentative D call: TRBD1 (6 bases). V lost 5 bases to trimming and J lost 10 bases, with 26 bases between them. The CDR3 loop spans 16 amino acids. Germline V CDR1 and CDR2: MGHRA, YSYEKL. The CDR3 bases are TGCGCCAGCAGCTATACCCCGAATCAGGGGACGACCCGAGCTTTCTTT. Protein sequence: CASSYTPNQGTTRAFF.

This clonotype was seen a few times. The chain has TRBV10-3 and TRBJ1-2; D uncertain. There are 13 residues in the CDR3. Germline lookup yields CDR1 ENHRY and CDR2 SYGVKD. V was pared by 8 bases and J by 2 bases, with 12 bases between. CDR3 protein: CAIRGWQNYGYTF. Written as DNA, the CDR3 is TGTGCCATCCGTGGGTGGCAGAACTATGGCTACACCTTC.

V is TRBV6-2 or TRBV6-3 and J is TRBJ2-5, with 9 bases aligning to TRBD2. The CDR3 length is 15 residues. Trimming cost V 9 bases and J 6 bases; bases outside gene matches: 14. Germline-derived CDR1 and CDR2 are MNHEY and SVGEGT. The chain's CDR3 is CASHSSGTSIKTQYF. CDR3 DNA sequence: TGTGCCAGTCATAGCTCCGGGACTAGCATCAAGACCCAGTACTTC.

The V call is TRBV18, the J call TRBJ2-1, with D uncertain. Germline V lookup: CDR1 KGHSH, CDR2 LQKENI. V was trimmed by 2 bases and J by 6 bases, leaving 8 bases between them. CDR3 length: 13 amino acids. This CDR3 is CASSPILLNEQFF. CDR3 bases: TGTGCCAGCTCACCAATCCTACTCAATGAGCAGTTCTTC.

There are many counts of this clonotype. V is TRBV20-1 and J is TRBJ1-3; unclear D gene. Between the trimmed V and J ends, which lost 0 bases and 2 bases, there was a span of 8 bases. This CDR3 is built from 14 residues. Germline V gene lookup returns CDR1 DFQATT and CDR2 SNEGSKA (reference sequence). CDR3 nucleotide sequence: TGCAGTGCTAGAGATCCCCGGGCTGGAAACACCATATATTTT. Translation gives CSARDPRAGNTIYF.

This sequence joins TRBV9 and TRBJ1-2, with 7 bases lining up with TRBD1. CDR3 size: 14 residues. CDR1 is SGDLS and CDR2 is YYNGEE in the germline V gene. V trimming: 3 bases; J trimming: 8 bases; junction bases outside the gene matches: 10. This CDR3 is CASSAGGQGEGYTF. The CDR3 DNA follows: TGTGCCAGCAGCGCAGGGGGGCAGGGGGAAGGCTACACCTTC.

This clonotype was observed many times. CDR3 bases: TGTGCCAGCAGTTTAGACTGGCGGAACCCCCAGCATTTT. This gives the protein CASSLDWRNPQHF. The V call is TRBV27, the J call TRBJ1-5; no firm D call. Germline lookup yields CDR1 MNHEY and CDR2 SMNVEV (reference sequence). V was clipped by 2 bases and J by 10 bases, with 12 bases between them. CDR3 length: 13 amino acids.

The sample holds a few counts of this clonotype. This chain connects TRBV24-1 to TRBJ2-3; D possibly corresponds to TRBD2 (6 bases). Germline V gene data show CDR1 as KGHDR and CDR2 as SFDVKD. CDR3 size: 16 residues. V gave up 7 bases and J gave up 3 bases, with 19 bases separating them. CDR3 sequence: CATSPPVSRGTDTQYF. CDR3 DNA: TGTGCCACCAGCCCCCCAGTTAGCCGGGGGACAGATACGCAGTATTTT.